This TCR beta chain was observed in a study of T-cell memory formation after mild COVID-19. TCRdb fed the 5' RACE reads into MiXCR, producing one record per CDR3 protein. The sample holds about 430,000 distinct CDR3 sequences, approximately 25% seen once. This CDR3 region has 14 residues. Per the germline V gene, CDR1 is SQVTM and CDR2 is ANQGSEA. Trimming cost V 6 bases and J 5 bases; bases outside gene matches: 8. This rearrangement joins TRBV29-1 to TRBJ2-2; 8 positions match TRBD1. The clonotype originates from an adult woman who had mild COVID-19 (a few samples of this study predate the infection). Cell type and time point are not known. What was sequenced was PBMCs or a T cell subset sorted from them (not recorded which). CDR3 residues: CSVTGVLTTGELFF. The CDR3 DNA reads TGCAGCGTGACAGGGGTTCTTACTACCGGGGAGCTGTTTTTT.